These 11 T cell receptor beta chains share one sample of origin, sequenced in a study of cytomegalovirus exposure and HLA in healthy donors. Libraries were prepared by immunoSEQ multiplex PCR; TCRdb keeps only in-frame clonotypes and omits some of them. The top ten hold about 1.2% of the sample, which has about 63,000 clones, roughly nine tenths seen once. The sequenced material came from PBMCs. The receptors shown here come from a woman in her late teens or twenties in good health and CMV-seronegative.

The chain has TRBV6-5 and TRBJ2-5, with TRBD2 as a possible D gene (5 bases). V was pared by 2 bases and J by 3 bases, with 7 bases between. Germline-derived CDR1 and CDR2 are MNHEY and SVGAGI. CDR3 length equals 13 residues. Written as DNA, the CDR3 is TGTGCCAGCAGTTACGGGCGGGAAGAGACCCAGTACTTC. Translation gives CASSYGREETQYF.

This clone appeared a single time. The rearrangement joins TRBV7-8 to TRBJ2-5; TRBD1 might be the D (5 bases). This CDR3 has 14 residues. V lost 4 bases and J 4 bases, leaving 13 bases between the germline ends. The V gene's germline CDR1 is SGHVS and CDR2 FQNEAQ. CDR3 sequence: CASSWVRVRETQYF. CDR3 nucleotide sequence: TGTGCCAGCAGCTGGGTCAGGGTGCGAGAGACCCAGTACTTC. Combining the CDR3 with reference TRBV7-8 and TRBJ2-5 gives the whole variable domain GAGVSQSPRYKVAKRGQDVALRCDPISGHVSLFWYQQALGQGPEFLTYFQNEAQLDKSGLPSDRFFAERPEGSVSTLKIQRTQQEDSAVYLCASSWVRVRETQYFGPGTRLLVL.

This chain uses TRBV7-8 with TRBJ1-1; D is uncertain. Germline CDR1 SGHVS, CDR2 FQNEAQ. There are 12 residues in the CDR3. V lost 5 bases to trimming and J lost 5 bases, with 9 bases between them. The CDR3 sequence: CASSAFRTEAFF. CDR3 nucleotide sequence: TGTGCCAGCAGCGCTTTCCGGACTGAAGCTTTCTTT.

The chain combines TRBV28 with TRBJ2-1; D not certain. CDR3 length: 15 amino acids. The germline gives CDR1 MDHEN, CDR2 SYDVKM. V lost 0 bases and J 0 bases, leaving 6 bases between the germline ends. CDR3 in amino acids: CASSLWVGSYNEQFF. CDR3 DNA sequence: TGTGCCAGCAGTTTATGGGTCGGCTCCTACAATGAGCAGTTCTTC.

The chain links TRBV30 to TRBJ1-1; D not certain. Trimming took 3 bases from V and 1 from J, leaving 9 bases between them. This CDR3 comprises 13 residues. Germline V CDR1 and CDR2: GTSNPN, SVGIG (reference sequence). As DNA, the CDR3 is TGTGCCTGGAGGTACAAGCGGAACACTGAAGCTTTCTTT. It is translated as CAWRYKRNTEAFF.

The CDR3, as DNA: TGTGCAAGTCGCTCACAGAACACCGGGGAGCTGTTTTTT. It yields the protein CASRSQNTGELFF. The V and J genes are TRBV12-2 and TRBJ2-2; the DNA was not compared with TRBD1, the D call given in the table. TRBV12-2 represents a pseudogene. This CDR3 region has 13 residues.

V and J are TRBV4-1 and TRBJ2-4, with TRBD2 matching over 10 bases. Germline loops: CDR1 MGHRA, CDR2 YSYEKL. With V trimmed by 1 base and J by 1 base, 13 bases remained unmatched. The CDR3 consists of 20 residues. The CDR3 is CASSQVFQRGGQEAKNIQYF. CDR3 nucleotides: TGCGCCAGCAGCCAAGTTTTCCAGCGGGGGGGCCAAGAGGCCAAAAACATTCAGTACTTC.

The gene calls are TRBV5-6 and TRBJ2-2; TRBD2 matches at 12 bases. V was pared by 1 base and J by 2 bases, with 9 bases of the junction left unmatched. The CDR3 loop spans 19 amino acids. From germline, CDR1 is SGHDT and CDR2 YYEEEE. CDR3 coding DNA: TGTGCCAGCAGCTTGTCCCCACTAGCGGGGGGCATTAACACCGGGGAGCTGTTTTTT. It yields the protein CASSLSPLAGGINTGELFF.

The genes are TRBV28 and TRBJ2-7; no reliable D call. Germline V CDR1 and CDR2: MDHEN, SYDVKM. The CDR3 runs to 15 residues. Between the trimmed V and J ends, which lost 10 bases and 5 bases, there was a span of 24 bases. Written as DNA, the CDR3 is TGTGCCACCCTCCCGTTCTATGGTGGTATACACGAGCAGTACTTC. Its translation is CATLPFYGGIHEQYF.

V usage is TRBV4-1 and J usage is TRBJ2-3; D is perhaps TRBD2 (6 bases). V lost 0 bases and J 4 bases, leaving 14 bases between the germline ends. Germline CDR1 and CDR2: MGHRA and YSYEKL. The CDR3 runs to 16 residues. The CDR3, as DNA: TGCGCCAGCAGCCAAGATTCGGTGGGACTTTCAGATACGCAGTATTTT. It yields the protein CASSQDSVGLSDTQYF.

The chain employs TRBV4-1 and TRBJ2-7; unclear D gene. V was clipped by 0 bases and J by 6 bases, with 18 bases between them. The germline gives CDR1 MGHRA, CDR2 YSYEKL. The CDR3 covers 16 residues. The DNA of the CDR3 is TGCGCCAGCAGCCAAGACCTCACCTCAACCGGTGGCGAGCAGTACTTC. Its protein product is CASSQDLTSTGGEQYF.